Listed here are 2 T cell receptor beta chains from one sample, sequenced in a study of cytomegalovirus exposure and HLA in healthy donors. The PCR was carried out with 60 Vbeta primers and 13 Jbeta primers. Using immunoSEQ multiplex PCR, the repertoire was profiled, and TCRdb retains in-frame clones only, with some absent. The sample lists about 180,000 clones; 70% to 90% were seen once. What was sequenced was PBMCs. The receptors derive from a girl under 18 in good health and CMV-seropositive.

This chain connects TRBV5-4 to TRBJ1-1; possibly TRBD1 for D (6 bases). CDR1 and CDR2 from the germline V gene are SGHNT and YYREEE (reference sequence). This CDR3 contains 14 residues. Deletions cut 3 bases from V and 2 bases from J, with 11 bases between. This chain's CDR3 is CASSSDRSNTEAFF. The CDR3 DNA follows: TGTGCCAGCAGCTCCGACAGGAGTAACACTGAAGCTTTCTTT.

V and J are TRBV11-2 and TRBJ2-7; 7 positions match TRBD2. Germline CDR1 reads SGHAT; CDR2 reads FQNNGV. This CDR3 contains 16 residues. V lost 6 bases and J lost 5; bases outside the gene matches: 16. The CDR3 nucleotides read TGTGCCAGCAGTTTTATGGGCAGAGCGGGGAACGACGAGCAGTACTTC. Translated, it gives CASSFMGRAGNDEQYF. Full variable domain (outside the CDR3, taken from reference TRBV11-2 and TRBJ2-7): EAGVAQSPRYKIIEKRQSVAFWCNPISGHATLYWYQQILGQGPKLLIQFQNNGVVDDSQLPKDRFSAERLKGVDSTLKIQPAKLEDSAVYLCASSFMGRAGNDEQYFGPGTRLTVT.